The clone carrying this T cell receptor (beta chain) has a handful of counts. Its antigen remains unknown. This sample is part of a study of OX40 agonist ivuxolimab in advanced cancers. Study-level information: The study enrolled dose-escalation patients with hepatocellular carcinoma, melanoma, renal cell or head and neck cancer. One hepatocellular carcinoma and a couple of cutaneous melanoma patients partially responded.

After removal of 2 bases from V and 4 bases from J, the junction contained 5 bases not matched to a gene. Germline CDR1 SGHNT, CDR2 YYREEE (reference sequence). CDR3 length equals 14 residues. TCRdb's copy holds only in-frame clones and misses some; the assay was immunoSEQ multiplex PCR. The repertoire holds 90,000 or so clones, with 89% as singletons. Study outcomes and limitations: Researchers did not determine the expanded peripheral T cells' antigen specificity.

Sample: CD4+ or CD8+ T cells sorted from blood, taken in a trial of the OX40 agonist ivuxolimab. The V and J genes are TRBV5-4 and TRBJ1-1, with 7 bases identical to TRBD1. The source is an adult with an advanced solid tumor such as melanoma, head and neck, liver or kidney cancer. CDR3 protein: CASSLAGGGTEAFF. CDR3 coding DNA: TGTGCCAGCAGCTTAGCAGGGGGAGGCACTGAAGCTTTCTTT. Full variable domain (rest looked up from reference TRBV5-4 and TRBJ1-1): ETGVTQSPTHLIKTRGQQVTLRCSSQSGHNTVSWYQQALGQGPQFIFQYYREEENGRGNFPPRFSGLQFPNYSSELNVNALELDDSALYLCASSLAGGGTEAFFGQGTRLTVV.